A single sample is the source of the 28 T cell receptor beta chains below, sequenced in a study of T-cell reconstitution after alpha-beta-depleted transplantation in children. Unique molecular identifiers were incorporated when the TCRbeta library was constructed. TCRdb itself ran the PCR reads through MiXCR, one entry per CDR3 protein. Of 350,000 to 450,000 distinct CDR3 sequences in the sample, roughly 15% were seen once. Here the sequenced sample was PBMCs, taken from the stem cell graft. The receptors stem from a human donor who donated a stem cell graft to a child with Fanconi anemia.

There are a few counts of this clonotype. The chain has TRBV7-9 and TRBJ2-1; D is uncertain. The germline V gene has CDR1 SEHNR and CDR2 FQNEAQ (reference sequence). Deletions cut 2 bases from V and 8 bases from J, with 10 bases between. This CDR3 is built from 13 residues. The CDR3 here is CASSLMEWDEQFF. The CDR3 bases are TGTGCCAGCAGCTTAATGGAGTGGGATGAGCAGTTCTTC.

The V call is TRBV11-2, the J call TRBJ2-3, with 9 bases that match TRBD1. Germline CDR1 is SGHAT and CDR2 is FQNNGV. CDR3 size: 16 residues. J lost 1 base, V lost 5 bases, and 7 bases had no gene match. The CDR3 region is CASSRTTGGGTDTQYF. CDR3 DNA: TGTGCCAGCAGCAGGACGACAGGGGGTGGCACAGATACGCAGTATTTT.

This clonotype was recorded many times. The chain joins TRBV5-1 to TRBJ2-5; D uncertain. V lost 4 bases, J lost 4 bases, and 14 bases lay in between. The CDR3 has 14 amino acids. Germline V gene sequence: CDR1 SGHRS, CDR2 YFSETQ. The CDR3 DNA is TGCGCCAGCAGCCCCGGGTCCCACGGAGAGACCCAGTACTTC. Translation: CASSPGSHGETQYF. The full variable domain, its missing parts supplied by reference TRBV5-1 and TRBJ2-5, is KAGVTQTPRYLIKTRGQQVTLSCSPISGHRSVSWYQQTPGQGLQFLFEYFSETQRNKGNFPGRFSGRQFSNSRSEMNVSTLELGDSALYLCASSPGSHGETQYFGPGTRLLVL.

This clonotype was detected a few times. The CDR3 DNA reads TGTGCCAGCAGCTTCCGACTAGCGGGGGACATACAAGAGACCCAGTACTTC. The encoded protein is CASSFRLAGDIQETQYF. The chain combines TRBV7-9 with TRBJ2-5, with 12 bases that match TRBD2. The CDR3 has 17 amino acids. Losses at the gene ends were 3 bases for V and 2 bases for J; bases not matched to a gene: 7. Per germline, CDR1 SEHNR and CDR2 FQNEAQ (reference sequence).

This clonotype turned up a few times. This chain uses TRBV7-8 with TRBJ2-6, with a weak D call TRBD1 (5 bases). CDR3 size: 17 residues. The ends were cut back, 1 base at V and 4 bases at J, with 14 bases in the middle. CDR1 SGHVS and CDR2 FQNEAQ come from the germline V gene. Here the CDR3 reads CASSLDTIGAGANVLTF. CDR3 bases: TGTGCCAGCAGCTTAGATACCATTGGGGCCGGGGCCAACGTCCTGACTTTC.

This clonotype turned up a few times. The CDR3 protein is CASAYQDGLPQHF. The CDR3 DNA reads TGTGCCAGCGCCTACCAGGACGGCCTTCCCCAGCATTTT. The genes are TRBV27 and TRBJ1-5; D not resolved. This CDR3 spans 13 amino acids. CDR1 is MNHEY and CDR2 is SMNVEV in the germline V gene (reference sequence). V lost 8 bases, J lost 10 bases, and 18 bases lay in between.

There are many counts of this clonotype. V and J are TRBV5-4 and TRBJ1-2, with a weak D call TRBD1 (6 bases). There are 14 residues in the CDR3. CDR1 SGHNT and CDR2 YYREEE come from the germline V gene (reference sequence). The V end was cut by 4 bases, the J end by 7 bases, with 17 bases between. This chain's CDR3 is CASSGLQGSAGYTF. The CDR3 coding sequence is TGTGCCAGCAGCGGTTTACAGGGTTCCGCTGGCTACACCTTC. The complete variable domain, with remaining parts taken from reference TRBV5-4 and TRBJ1-2, reads ETGVTQSPTHLIKTRGQQVTLRCSSQSGHNTVSWYQQALGQGPQFIFQYYREEENGRGNFPPRFSGLQFPNYSSELNVNALELDDSALYLCASSGLQGSAGYTFGSGTRLTVV.

This clonotype was observed many times. This chain uses TRBV5-1 with TRBJ2-4; perhaps TRBD1 as D (6 bases). CDR3 length equals 15 residues. Germline values: CDR1 SGHRS, CDR2 YFSETQ. The V end was cut by 0 bases, the J end by 2 bases, with 9 bases between. CDR3 coding DNA: TGCGCCAGCAGCTTGGGACAGGCTCCCAAAAACATTCAGTACTTC. This translates into CASSLGQAPKNIQYF.

A remark on this clonotype: This may arise from a read error, as a much more abundant clone is one base away. V usage is TRBV7-8 and J usage is TRBJ2-1; D remains ambiguous. Germline V CDR1 and CDR2: SGHVS, FQNEAQ. The CDR3 runs 16 residues. CDR3 nucleotide sequence: TGTGCCAACAGCTTAATTGGTTTTAGACCTACAAATGAGCAGTTCTTC. Its protein is CANSLIGFRPTNEQFF. Full variable domain (rest looked up from reference TRBV7-8 and TRBJ2-1): GAGVSQSPRYKVAKRGQDVALRCDPISGHVSLFWYQQALGQGPEFLTYFQNEAQLDKSGLPSDRFFAERPEGSVSTLKIQRTQQEDSAVYLCANSLIGFRPTNEQFFGPGTRLTVL.

The rearrangement uses TRBV10-3 and TRBJ2-5; 7 nucleotides agree with TRBD1. This CDR3 is built from 14 residues. The germline CDR1 and CDR2 sequences are ENHRY and SYGVKD. V was pared by 6 bases and J by 2 bases, with 6 bases of the junction left unmatched. The CDR3 nucleotides are TGTGCCATCAGAGCCGACAGGGTACAAGAGACCCAGTACTTC. Translated: CAIRADRVQETQYF.

A remark on this clonotype: A read error may explain this, as a much larger clone is one base away. The chain uses TRBV5-1 and TRBJ1-1; D is unclear. V dropped 3 bases and J dropped 5 bases, with 14 bases sitting between them. Germline V gene data show CDR1 as SGHRS and CDR2 as YFSETQ. The length of the CDR3 is 14 residues. The CDR3 protein is CASSSVAGVTEAFF. CDR3 bases: TGCGCCAGCAGCTCGGTAGCGGGCGTAACTGAAGCTTTCTTT.

This clonotype was counted at least ten times. The rearrangement joins TRBV28 to TRBJ1-4, with TRBD1 as a possible D gene (5 bases). The CDR3 runs 14 residues. Trimming left V 6 bases short and J 7 bases short, with 15 bases between. The V gene's germline CDR1 is MDHEN and CDR2 SYDVKM. In DNA, the CDR3 is TGTGCCAGCAGGAAGTCCTTTAGGGGTGAAAAACTGTTTTTT. Translation gives CASRKSFRGEKLFF.

The genes are TRBV29-1 and TRBJ2-5; 7 bases agree with TRBD1. After removal of 5 bases from V and 1 base from J, the junction contained 4 bases not matched to a gene. The CDR3 totals 13 residues. CDR1 and CDR2 from the germline V gene are SQVTM and ANQGSEA. CDR3 DNA sequence: TGCAGCGTTTACAGGGGAGCCCAAGAGACCCAGTACTTC. Translated, it gives CSVYRGAQETQYF.

The chain joins TRBV18 to TRBJ2-3; 8 bases map to TRBD1. This CDR3 has 19 amino acids. J was trimmed by 2 bases and V by 4 bases; bases with no gene match: 17. CDR1 is KGHSH, CDR2 LQKENI, per germline. The CDR3 bases are TGTGCCAGCTCACTCCGACAGGGGAGAAATGAGAGGATCACAGATACGCAGTATTTT. This encodes CASSLRQGRNERITDTQYF.

The chain is built from TRBV13 and TRBJ1-1; tentative D call: TRBD1 (5 bases). Germline loops: CDR1 PRHDT, CDR2 FYEKMQ (reference sequence). V was cut by 5 bases and J by 3 bases, with 22 bases left in between. The CDR3 extends over 17 amino acids. CDR3 sequence (DNA): TGTGCCAGCAGCCCCGGAAGTGAGGGGAGGTCGGACACTGAAGCTTTCTTT. Its protein is CASSPGSEGRSDTEAFF.

This clonotype was counted once. The chain uses TRBV28 and TRBJ2-3, with D uncertain. V lost 6 bases to trimming and J lost 4 bases, with 11 bases between them. The CDR3 is made up of 13 amino acids. Germline assignment: CDR1 MDHEN and CDR2 SYDVKM. The CDR3 DNA sequence: TGTGCCAGCAGGTACCCCGGGTCAGATACGCAGTATTTT. Protein: CASRYPGSDTQYF.

This chain links TRBV25-1 with TRBJ1-2, with D unclear. V was cut by 2 bases and J by 7 bases, with 8 bases left in between. The CDR3 is 12 amino acids. Per the germline V gene, CDR1 is MGHDK and CDR2 is SYGVNS. The chain's CDR3 is CASSEGLGGYTF. The CDR3 nucleotides are TGTGCCAGCAGTGAAGGGTTGGGTGGCTACACCTTC.

This clonotype was seen a handful of times. The rearrangement joins TRBV2 to TRBJ2-3; D is unresolved. V was pared by 6 bases and J by 5 bases, with 18 bases between. The CDR3 spans 15 residues. Looked up from germline, CDR1 is SNHLY and CDR2 is FYNNEI. The CDR3 loop is CASRFPQAAGDTQYF. The CDR3 nucleotides are TGTGCCAGCAGGTTTCCTCAGGCGGCTGGAGATACGCAGTATTTT.

The rearrangement joins TRBV6-2 or TRBV6-3 to TRBJ2-1; TRBD1 matches 9 bases. V lost 4 bases, J lost 0 bases, and 10 bases stayed unmatched. Germline CDR1 and CDR2: MNHEY and SVGEGT. This CDR3 contains 18 residues. The CDR3 DNA is TGTGCCAGCAGTTCTCCTCGGACAGGGGAAAGCTCCTACAATGAGCAGTTCTTC. Encoded protein: CASSSPRTGESSYNEQFF.

The chain couples TRBV7-9 to TRBJ1-2; D is undetermined. The CDR3 extends over 12 amino acids. Germline CDR1 is SEHNR and CDR2 is FQNEAQ (reference sequence). V was shortened by 1 base and J by 7 bases, with 7 bases between the two germline ends. The CDR3 region is CASSLEVFGYTF. The CDR3 coding sequence is TGTGCCAGCAGCTTAGAAGTTTTTGGCTACACCTTC.

This clonotype was found a few times. The chain links TRBV10-3 to TRBJ2-3; no clear D gene. CDR3 length equals 14 residues. V lost 5 bases and J lost 3, with 12 bases in between. Looked up from germline, CDR1 is ENHRY and CDR2 is SYGVKD. As DNA, the CDR3 is TGTGCCATCAGTATGCAGGTAGAGACAGATACGCAGTATTTT. The encoded protein is CAISMQVETDTQYF.

This clonotype was observed a handful of times. The chain joins TRBV7-9 to TRBJ2-5; D not resolved. This CDR3 has 15 amino acids. Trimming took off 5 bases at V and 4 bases at J, with 17 bases between the two ends. Germline loops: CDR1 SEHNR, CDR2 FQNEAQ (reference sequence). The DNA of the CDR3 is TGTGCCAGCAGCGCCCCCGGTCGCATGAGAGAGACCCAGTACTTC. Its translation is CASSAPGRMRETQYF.

In this sample, this clonotype turned up a few times. The chain uses TRBV3-1 and TRBJ2-7; no clear D gene. The CDR3 spans 13 residues. Germline loops: CDR1 LGHDT, CDR2 YNNKEL (reference sequence). The V gene lost 5 bases and the J gene lost 6 bases, with 14 bases spanning the gap. In DNA, the CDR3 is TGTGCCAGCAGCACTACGCCCCAGGCCGAGCAGTACGTC. Its translation: CASSTTPQAEQYV.

This clonotype showed up just a few times. The genes are TRBV12-3 or TRBV12-4 and TRBJ1-1; D is uncertain. The CDR3 extends over 13 amino acids. Trimming took off 7 bases at V and 1 base at J, with 10 bases between the two ends. CDR3 amino acids: CASTLEWNTEAFF. The CDR3 DNA sequence: TGTGCCAGCACCCTGGAGTGGAACACTGAAGCTTTCTTT.

This clonotype came up a few times. The chain joins TRBV7-2 to TRBJ2-2; no firm D call. CDR3 length: 14 residues. V was clipped by 1 base and J by 4 bases, with 7 bases between them. CDR1 and CDR2 (germline): SGHTA, FQGNSA. The CDR3 reads CASSLVQVTGELFF. The CDR3 region has the DNA TGTGCCAGCAGCTTAGTCCAGGTCACCGGGGAGCTGTTTTTT. Combining the CDR3 with reference TRBV7-2 and TRBJ2-2 gives the whole variable domain GAGVSQSPSNKVTEKGKDVELRCDPISGHTALYWYRQSLGQGLEFLIYFQGNSAPDKSGLPSDRFSAERTGGSVSTLTIQRTQQEDSAVYLCASSLVQVTGELFFGEGSRLTVL.

A few counts support this clonotype. The rearrangement uses TRBV20-1 and TRBJ1-4; the D is unclear. V was trimmed by 0 bases and J by 7 bases, leaving 9 bases between them. Germline CDR1 reads DFQATT; CDR2 reads SNEGSKA (reference sequence). The CDR3 covers 13 residues. CDR3 protein: CSARETRVEKLFF. The CDR3 DNA sequence: TGCAGTGCTAGAGAGACTCGGGTTGAAAAACTGTTTTTT.

A few counts support this clonotype. The gene calls are TRBV4-1 and TRBJ1-5, with D possibly matching TRBD1 (6 bases). Trimming removed 2 bases from V and 6 bases from J, with 11 bases in between. CDR1 and CDR2 from the germline V gene are MGHRA and YSYEKL. The CDR3 runs to 14 residues. CDR3 in amino acids: CASSQSTGFQPQHF. The CDR3 DNA reads TGCGCCAGCAGCCAATCCACAGGGTTTCAGCCCCAGCATTTT.

This clonotype was observed many times. The chain uses TRBV5-4 and TRBJ1-1, with 9 bases matching TRBD1. The CDR3 length is 14 residues. Germline lookup yields CDR1 SGHNT and CDR2 YYREEE (reference sequence). Trimming took 4 bases from V and 11 from J; bases not matched to a gene: 12. Here the CDR3 reads CASSPPGQGLRAFF. The CDR3 region has the DNA TGTGCCAGCAGCCCCCCGGGACAGGGCCTGAGGGCTTTCTTT.